Below are 13 T cell receptor beta chains sequenced from a single sample in a study of CD8 T cells in ankylosing spondylitis. TCRdb recomputed calls from the 5' RACE reads with MiXCR, one row per CDR3 protein. The profile covers roughly 250,000 distinct CDR3 sequences, with over 9.5% appearing a single time and less than 3% taken by the ten largest. The material sequenced was blood, either unsorted or a sorted T cell fraction (not recorded which). The receptors shown here come from a male donor with ankylosing spondylitis or in good health (not recorded which).

This clonotype was seen many times. This rearrangement joins TRBV5-1 to TRBJ2-2; TRBD2 matches 8 bases. V shed 0 bases, J shed 3 bases, and the junction held 10 bases outside the gene matches. The CDR3 is made up of 18 amino acids. Germline V gene lookup returns CDR1 SGHRS and CDR2 YFSETQ. The CDR3 loop reads CASSLEAGGRTHTGELFF. The CDR3 DNA sequence: TGCGCCAGCAGCTTGGAGGCGGGGGGACGGACACACACCGGGGAGCTGTTTTTT. Full variable domain (rest looked up from reference TRBV5-1 and TRBJ2-2): KAGVTQTPRYLIKTRGQQVTLSCSPISGHRSVSWYQQTPGQGLQFLFEYFSETQRNKGNFPGRFSGRQFSNSRSEMNVSTLELGDSALYLCASSLEAGGRTHTGELFFGEGSRLTVL.

J is TRBJ2-7 and V is TRBV12-3 or TRBV12-4, with 12 bases fitting TRBD1. V trimming: 3 bases; J trimming: 2 bases; junction bases outside the gene matches: 2. The CDR3 covers 15 residues. The CDR3 sequence: CASSLGTGGTYEQYF. CDR3 sequence (DNA): TGTGCCAGCAGTTTGGGGACAGGGGGCACCTACGAGCAGTACTTC.

This clonotype was recorded many times. The V gene is TRBV12-3 or TRBV12-4, the J gene TRBJ1-2; 7 bases are a match to TRBD1. This CDR3 region has 13 residues. The junction had 6 bases not matched to a gene; V was cut back by 7 bases and J by 4 bases. The CDR3 sequence: CASTRQGFYGYTF. CDR3 DNA sequence: TGTGCCAGCACTAGACAGGGCTTCTATGGCTACACCTTC.

This clonotype was detected many times. The rearrangement uses TRBV20-1 and TRBJ1-1; D gene unclear. Germline loops: CDR1 DFQATT, CDR2 SNEGSKA (reference sequence). CDR3 length equals 13 residues. V lost 3 bases to trimming and J lost 4 bases, with 12 bases between them. Written as DNA, the CDR3 is TGCAGTGCTAGCCCACCGCAGCGCACTGAAGCTTTCTTT. This translates into CSASPPQRTEAFF.

This clonotype was seen only a few times. A read error may explain this, as a much larger clone is one base away. The rearrangement uses TRBV5-5 and TRBJ1-2; TRBD1 matches at 7 bases. Looked up from germline, CDR1 is SGHKS and CDR2 is YYEKEE (reference sequence). This CDR3 spans 15 amino acids. The DNA of the CDR3 is TGTGCCAGCAGCCTGGGGACAGTCTCCAACTATGGCCACACCTTC. It encodes CASSLGTVSNYGHTF.

This clonotype came up many times. CDR3 residues: CAANRGLHSGDTQYF. As DNA, the CDR3 is TGTGCCGCGAATCGAGGACTCCACTCTGGAGATACGCAGTATTTT. The J gene is TRBJ2-3, the V gene TRBV4-2, with D perhaps matching TRBD2 (5 bases). Per germline, CDR1 LGHNA and CDR2 YNFKEQ. Trimming left V 11 bases short and J 5 bases short, with 23 bases between. The CDR3 loop spans 15 amino acids.

This clonotype was observed a few times. The chain employs TRBV6-1 and TRBJ2-3, with 11 bases aligning to TRBD2. From germline, CDR1 is MNHNS and CDR2 SASEGT. V lost 6 bases to trimming and J lost 4 bases; unmatched junction nucleotides: 6. The CDR3 is made up of 15 amino acids. CDR3 sequence: CASRDSGGASDTQYF. The CDR3 DNA reads as TGTGCCAGCAGGGATAGCGGGGGGGCCTCAGATACGCAGTATTTT.

This clonotype was detected ten times or more. This chain connects TRBV27 to TRBJ1-1; a weak D match, TRBD1 (5 bases). Between the trimmed V and J ends, which lost 8 bases and 7 bases, there was a span of 17 bases. The V gene's germline CDR1 is MNHEY and CDR2 SMNVEV (reference sequence). The CDR3 loop spans 13 amino acids. The CDR3 DNA follows: TGTGCCAGCCGCCAGGAGGGGTACCTTGAAGCTTTCTTT. Its protein is CASRQEGYLEAFF.

This clonotype came up many times. This chain uses TRBV4-1 with TRBJ2-7, with 11 nucleotides matching TRBD2. CDR1 is MGHRA, CDR2 YSYEKL, per germline. The CDR3 covers 14 residues. Germline trimming cut 3 bases from V and 4 bases from J; bases unmatched to any gene: 2. The CDR3 DNA follows: TGCGCCAGCAGCCAGGGGACTAGCGGATACGAGCAGTACTTC. Protein: CASSQGTSGYEQYF.

This clonotype was recorded at least ten times. J is TRBJ2-1 and V is TRBV20-1; D gene unclear. This CDR3 is built from 14 residues. Deletions cut 0 bases from V and 8 bases from J, with 14 bases between. Germline V lookup: CDR1 DFQATT, CDR2 SNEGSKA (reference sequence). CDR3 protein: CSARDGLRWDEQFF. The CDR3 nucleotides read TGCAGTGCTAGAGATGGCCTCCGGTGGGATGAGCAGTTCTTC.

The sample holds many counts of this clonotype. The rearrangement joins TRBV9 to TRBJ2-3; no clear D. The germline V and J ends were trimmed by 1 base and 3 bases, with 15 bases remaining between them. Germline lookup yields CDR1 SGDLS and CDR2 YYNGEE. This CDR3 region has 16 residues. CDR3 amino acids: CASSVRSRDETDTQYF. DNA of the CDR3: TGTGCCAGCAGCGTAAGATCCCGAGACGAAACAGATACGCAGTATTTT.

For the CDR3, the DNA is TGCAGCGTTGCTTTAGGGGTCACCACAGATACGCAGTATTTT. Protein product: CSVALGVTTDTQYF. This chain uses TRBV29-1 with TRBJ2-3; D is perhaps TRBD1 (5 bases). Germline CDR1 reads SQVTM; CDR2 reads ANQGSEA. Trimming removed 4 bases at V and 2 bases at J, with 13 bases between. The CDR3 is 14 residues long.

In this sample, this clonotype turned up many times. The chain links TRBV20-1 to TRBJ1-1; TRBD1 matches at 10 bases. Germline trimming cut 2 bases from V and 3 bases from J; bases unmatched to any gene: 6. Germline values: CDR1 DFQATT, CDR2 SNEGSKA (reference sequence). CDR3 size: 15 residues. The CDR3 spells CSARPDRGLDTEAFF. The CDR3 DNA reads TGCAGTGCTAGACCAGACAGGGGGCTGGACACTGAAGCTTTCTTT.